This entry is about one TCR beta chain. The data are from a study of blood T cell repertoires in COVID-19. The overall study: Both acute and convalescent COVID-19 samples were obtained from the United States, Italy and Spain.

CDR3 length: 12 amino acids. Deletions cut 2 bases from V and 4 bases from J, with 5 bases between. The V gene's germline CDR1 is KGHSH and CDR2 LQKENI. Sequencing used immunoSEQ multiplex PCR; TCRdb keeps in-frame clones, though not all of them. In the table there are approximately 100,000 clones, roughly 80% of which are singletons. This clonotype was obtained from a man in his 70s with active or convalescent COVID-19. The sequenced material came from peripheral blood. This chain joins TRBV18 and TRBJ2-5; maybe TRBD2 (5 bases). CDR3 in DNA: TGTGCCAGCTCACCAGCGGGAGAGACCCAGTACTTC. Its protein is CASSPAGETQYF. The full variable domain, its missing parts supplied by reference TRBV18 and TRBJ2-5, is NAGVMQNPRHLVRRRGQEARLRCSPMKGHSHVYWYRQLPEEGLKFMVYLQKENIIDESGMPKERFSAEFPKEGPSILRIQQVVRGDSAAYFCASSPAGETQYFGPGTRLLVL.